Below, 19 T cell receptor beta chains from the same sample are listed, as sequenced in a study of long-term antiretroviral therapy in people with HIV (dated by TCRdb to 2021 to 2024). The immunoSEQ hsTCRB v3.0 assay was used at survey level resolution to sequence the TRB variable region. Entries here come from immuneACCESS through TCRdb and include only in-frame sequences with V and J called. Some clones fail to appear in such tables; in the studies checked, an unresolved V gene covers under half of the shortfall, and the cause of the remainder is unknown. Within this sample are approximately 17,000 clones, with roughly 80% of them counted one time only. The top ten clones comprise roughly 18% of the sample. Here the sequenced sample was unsorted PBMCs, taken 0.6 years after starting antiretroviral therapy. These receptor sequences come from a woman aged 18-29 years with HIV.

The chain links TRBV5-1 to TRBJ2-5; TRBD1 matches at 10 bases. J gave up 1 base and V 4 bases, and 4 bases lay outside the gene matches. Germline V gives CDR1 SGHRS, CDR2 YFSETQ. The CDR3 has 15 amino acids. CDR3 sequence: CASSPWTGGQETQYF. The DNA for the CDR3 is TGCGCCAGCAGCCCGTGGACAGGGGGCCAAGAGACCCAGTACTTC.

The chain joins TRBV6-5 to TRBJ2-7; 8 bases match TRBD2. Germline assignment: CDR1 MNHEY and CDR2 SVGAGI. Trimming removed 4 bases from V and 3 bases from J; junction bases left unmatched: 8. The CDR3 runs to 15 residues. CDR3 nucleotide sequence: TGTGCCAGCAGTTCCGAACTAGCGGCTTACTACGAGCAGTACTTC. This encodes CASSSELAAYYEQYF.

This clone was detected only once. The V gene is TRBV7-2, the J gene TRBJ1-1; 8 bases fit TRBD1. After removal of 6 bases from V and 4 bases from J, the junction contained 10 bases not matched to a gene. This CDR3 is 15 amino acids long. Germline assignment: CDR1 SGHTA and CDR2 FQGNSA. The CDR3 region has the DNA TGTGCCAGCAGACGATCCGGAACAGGGGGCACTGAAGCTTTCTTT. Translation gives CASRRSGTGGTEAFF.

A remark on this clone: Other DNA sequences within the sample encode an identical CDR3. CDR3 coding DNA: TGTGCCAGCCAAGTTACAGGGGTAGTAGAAAAACTGTTTTTT. This encodes CASQVTGVVEKLFF. This chain uses TRBV28 with TRBJ1-4, with 7 bases identical to TRBD1. The CDR3 totals 14 residues. Germline V gives CDR1 MDHEN, CDR2 SYDVKM. The junction had 11 bases not matched to a gene; V was cut back by 8 bases and J by 8 bases.

DNA for the CDR3: TGTGCCAGCAGCCGGGCCATCGGCGAGACCCAGTACTTC. Translating it yields CASSRAIGETQYF. V usage is TRBV7-6 and J usage is TRBJ2-5; D gene ambiguous. CDR3 length: 13 amino acids. Trimming took off 5 bases at V and 5 bases at J, with 12 bases between the two ends. The V gene's germline CDR1 is SGHVS and CDR2 FNYEAQ.

A few counts support this clone. The V call is TRBV6-5, the J call TRBJ2-2, with TRBD1 matching 8 bases. V shed 7 bases and J 3 bases; nucleotides not matched to a gene: 4. CDR3 length: 14 residues. Germline loops: CDR1 MNHEY, CDR2 SVGAGI. The CDR3 loop reads CASKGQEYTGELFF. As DNA, the CDR3 is TGTGCCAGCAAGGGACAGGAGTACACCGGGGAGCTGTTTTTT.

V and J are TRBV7-3 and TRBJ2-5; maybe TRBD1 (6 bases). This CDR3 contains 15 residues. Looked up from germline, CDR1 is SGHTA and CDR2 is FQGTGA. Trimming stripped 1 base from V and 4 bases from J, with 13 bases between. The CDR3 region has the DNA TGTGCCAGCAGCTTAATCGGGCTAGGGGGAGAGACCCAGTACTTC. Protein product: CASSLIGLGGETQYF.

About this clone: An end of the junction differs from the germline gene, which may be a read error. V is TRBV10-3 and J is TRBJ2-1, with D hard to call. Per the germline V gene, CDR1 is ENHRY and CDR2 is SYGVKD. The CDR3 has 16 residues. As DNA, the CDR3 is TGTGCCACCTATCCGGGTACTTCGTCCTCCCACAATGAGCAGTTCTTC. It is translated as CATYPGTSSSHNEQFF.

The gene calls are TRBV7-2 and TRBJ2-2; 8 nucleotides match TRBD1. From germline, CDR1 is SGHTA and CDR2 FQGNSA. The CDR3 consists of 16 residues. V lost 4 bases, J lost 1 base, and 5 bases stayed unmatched. The CDR3 here is CASSSQGVMNTGELFF. The CDR3 nucleotides read TGTGCCAGCAGCTCACAGGGGGTAATGAACACCGGGGAGCTGTTTTTT.

This clone was seen a handful of times. V gene TRBV9 combines with J gene TRBJ2-3; 8 nucleotides line up with TRBD2. Unmatched junction bases numbered 9, after V lost 4 bases and J lost 2 bases. The CDR3 sequence is 16 residues long. Germline values: CDR1 SGDLS, CDR2 YYNGEE. CDR3 loop: CASSSGLAGFTDTQYF. DNA of the CDR3: TGTGCCAGCAGCTCCGGGTTAGCGGGGTTCACAGATACGCAGTATTTT.

This clone occurred once. The chain joins TRBV7-3 to TRBJ1-5, with 7 positions matching TRBD1. V was clipped by 5 bases and J by 8 bases; unmatched bases: 12. CDR1 and CDR2 from the germline V gene are SGHTA and FQGTGA. The CDR3 spans 15 residues. The CDR3 sequence: CASSRGQPLREPQHF. CDR3 bases: TGTGCCAGCAGCAGGGGACAGCCGTTGCGAGAGCCCCAGCATTTT.

The chain couples TRBV19 to TRBJ2-3; weak D call: TRBD1 (5 bases). V was shortened by 10 bases and J by 0 bases, with 14 bases between the two germline ends. CDR3 size: 14 residues. Germline V CDR1 and CDR2: LNHDA, SQIVND (reference sequence). The CDR3 protein is CAIQDSSSTDTQYF. The DNA of the CDR3 is TGTGCCATCCAAGACAGCTCTAGCACAGATACGCAGTATTTT. The whole variable domain, filled in from reference TRBV19 and TRBJ2-3, reads DGGITQSPKYLFRKEGQNVTLSCEQNLNHDAMYWYRQDPGQGLRLIYYSQIVNDFQKGDIAEGYSVSREKKESFPLTVTSAQKNPTAFYLCAIQDSSSTDTQYFGPGTRLTVL.

The chain carries TRBV19 and TRBJ1-2, with D uncertain. The germline V gene encodes CDR1 LNHDA and CDR2 SQIVND (reference sequence). This CDR3 is built from 14 residues. The germline V and J ends were trimmed by 1 base and 8 bases, with 14 bases remaining between them. The CDR3 sequence: CASSIGTIGGGYTF. The CDR3, as DNA: TGTGCCAGTAGTATAGGTACCATCGGTGGGGGCTACACCTTC.

This clone is a singleton in its sample. The chain uses TRBV7-2 and TRBJ2-3, with 7 bases lining up with TRBD1. Germline CDR1 SGHTA, CDR2 FQGNSA. After removal of 5 bases from V and 0 bases from J, the junction contained 5 bases not matched to a gene. This CDR3 is 15 amino acids long. CDR3 in DNA: TGTGCCAGCAGCCCGGGACAGCCTAGCACAGATACGCAGTATTTT. This codes for CASSPGQPSTDTQYF.

This sequence joins TRBV9 and TRBJ2-7; TRBD1 agrees at 7 bases. The germline CDR1 and CDR2 sequences are SGDLS and YYNGEE. Unmatched junction bases numbered 12, after V lost 2 bases and J lost 4 bases. CDR3 length: 16 residues. CDR3 nucleotide sequence: TGTGCCAGCAGCGTCGGGACAGCGCGGGCAGTATACGAGCAGTACTTC. It codes for CASSVGTARAVYEQYF.

This chain connects TRBV10-3 to TRBJ2-3, with unresolved D. CDR1 ENHRY and CDR2 SYGVKD come from the germline V gene. V lost 11 bases to trimming and J lost 1 base, with 13 bases between them. CDR3 length equals 13 residues. The CDR3 region is CAPEKDCTDTQYF. The DNA of the CDR3 is TGTGCCCCCGAGAAAGACTGCACAGATACGCAGTATTTT.

The count of this clone is one. The chain recombines TRBV19 with TRBJ1-2; a possible D gene is TRBD1 (5 bases). Trimming took 2 bases from V and 6 from J, leaving 10 bases between them. Germline V gives CDR1 LNHDA, CDR2 SQIVND (reference sequence). The CDR3 loop spans 13 amino acids. CDR3 in DNA: TGTGCCAGTAGTATAAACAGGAGGGATGGCTACACCTTC. As protein: CASSINRRDGYTF.

This clone showed up just once. The rearrangement uses TRBV5-1 and TRBJ2-2; D is possibly TRBD2 (6 bases). Germline loops: CDR1 SGHRS, CDR2 YFSETQ. The CDR3 spans 14 residues. The ends were cut back, 2 bases at V and 7 bases at J, with 12 bases in the middle. Written as DNA, the CDR3 is TGCGCCAGCAGCTTAGGGGTCGGGAGCGGGGAGCTGTTTTTT. Amino acids: CASSLGVGSGELFF.

The chain couples TRBV5-1 to TRBJ1-1, with D maybe TRBD1 (5 bases). CDR3 length equals 12 residues. V was cut by 5 bases and J by 3 bases, with 8 bases left in between. The germline CDR1 and CDR2 sequences are SGHRS and YFSETQ. CDR3 nucleotides: TGCGCCAGCAGAAGAGGGGACACTGAAGCTTTCTTT. Its translation is CASRRGDTEAFF. The whole variable domain, filled in from reference TRBV5-1 and TRBJ1-1, reads KAGVTQTPRYLIKTRGQQVTLSCSPISGHRSVSWYQQTPGQGLQFLFEYFSETQRNKGNFPGRFSGRQFSNSRSEMNVSTLELGDSALYLCASRRGDTEAFFGQGTRLTVV.